Listed below are T cell receptor beta chains from one sample, sequenced in a study of shared clonotypes between healthy human individuals. Clones were sequenced by immunoSEQ multiplex PCR, and TCRdb holds only the in-frame ones, with some missing. The repertoire includes 2 million to 2.5 million clones, about 92% of them detected once, and 0.39% sits in the top ten. The source material was naive CD4+ T cells from PBMCs. These receptor sequences come from a man aged 18 to 29 in good health. Some clones in this sample may be carry-over from other donors' samples. The CDR3 runs from the conserved cysteine through the conserved F or W. Each record gives: clone size, V gene, J gene, D gene, CDR3 DNA, CDR3 protein. D genes are given only for firm matches. Not all rows give a size; the values are once, few, many and, for expanded clones, a class.

>-|TRBV6-1|TRBJ1-2|-
TGTGCCAGCAGTGAAGGTGGGTGGGACGGCTACACCTTC
CASSEGGWDGYTF
>-|TRBV2|TRBJ2-7|TRBD1
TGTGCCAGCAGTTTGACAGGGGTAGACGAGCAGTACTTC
CASSLTGVDEQYF
>-|TRBV11-3|TRBJ2-1|-
TGTGCCAGCAGCTTACTGGGTAATGAGCAGTTCTTC
CASSLLGNEQFF
>-|TRBV18|TRBJ2-7|-
TGTGCCAGCTCGACCATGGGTCATTCGGGCGAGCAGTACTTC
CASSTMGHSGEQYF
>-|TRBV10-3|TRBJ1-2|-
TGTGCCATCACCCTAGGGGAGGAAGCTAACTATGGCTACACCTTC
CAITLGEEANYGYTF
>-|TRBV2|TRBJ2-3|-
TGTGCCAGCAACCGGCAGGTCACAGATACGCAGTATTTT
CASNRQVTDTQYF
>-|TRBV6-6|TRBJ2-7|TRBD2
TGTGCCAGCAGTCCTATAGCGGGGTCCTACTACGAGCAGTACTTC
CASSPIAGSYYEQYF
>-|TRBV7-2|TRBJ2-7|TRBD2
TGTGCCAGCAGCTGGACTAGCGGGGTTTTATACTACGAGCAGTACTTC
CASSWTSGVLYYEQYF
>-|TRBV28|TRBJ2-3|TRBD2
TGTGCCAGCAGATCCTGGACTAGCGGGCGAACAGATACGCAGTATTTT
CASRSWTSGRTDTQYF
>-|TRBV11-2|TRBJ2-4|-
TGTGCCAGCAGCTTAGTCCCCGCCCCGGCTCAAAACATTCAGTACTTC
CASSLVPAPAQNIQYF
>-|TRBV5-1|TRBJ2-1|TRBD2
TGCGCCAGCAGCCTGCTAGCGGGAGACTACAATGAGCAGTTCTTC
CASSLLAGDYNEQFF
>-|TRBV9|TRBJ1-3|-
TGTGCCAGCAGCGTAGCTGTGGGTGGTTCGGGAAACACCATATATTTT
CASSVAVGGSGNTIYF
>-|TRBV15|TRBJ2-7|-
TGTGCCACCAGCAGAGGGGGGCCCTACGAGCAGTACTTC
CATSRGGPYEQYF
>-|TRBV10-3|TRBJ2-7|TRBD2
TGTGCCATCAGTGAGTCGGGCGCGGGGGCCTACGAGCAGTACTTC
CAISESGAGAYEQYF
>-|TRBV7-3|TRBJ2-5|-
TGTGCCAGCAGCTCGTGGACCGGACAAGAGACCCAGTACTTC
CASSSWTGQETQYF
>-|TRBV19|TRBJ1-3|-
TGTGCCAGTAGCAAACAGGGTTCACGTGGAAACACCATATATTTT
CASSKQGSRGNTIYF
>-|TRBV18|TRBJ2-5|TRBD2
TGTGCCAGCTCACTACAAATGATAGCGGGTGAAGAGACCCAGTACTTC
CASSLQMIAGEETQYF
>-|TRBV19|TRBJ1-2|-
TGTGCCAGTAGTGGCTGGGATTGGGCAGCTAACTATGGCTACACCTTC
CASSGWDWAANYGYTF
>-|TRBV7-2|TRBJ2-3|TRBD1
TGTGCCAGCAGCTGGGACAGAGGCTCAGATACGCAGTATTTT
CASSWDRGSDTQYF
>-|TRBV4-3|TRBJ2-3|TRBD2
TGCGCCAGCAGCCCGGGGGGGGACGCAGATACGCAGTATTTT
CASSPGGDADTQYF
>-|TRBV9|TRBJ2-1|-
TGTGCCAGCAGCACAGGAGTCTGGGGGAGCGATGAGCAGTTCTTC
CASSTGVWGSDEQFF
>-|TRBV6-5|TRBJ1-2|TRBD1
TGTGCCAGCACCCAGGGACAGTTGCACACCTTC
CASTQGQLHTF
>once|TRBV5-1|TRBJ2-1|TRBD2
TGCGCCAGCAGCTTGCGGTCTAGCGGGAGGGTGGGCTACAATGAGCAGTTCTTC
CASSLRSSGRVGYNEQFF
>-|TRBV6-6|TRBJ2-1|TRBD1
TGTGCCAGCAGTTACGAGGGACAGGGGTCCAATGAGCAGTTCTTC
CASSYEGQGSNEQFF
>-|TRBV18|TRBJ1-1|-
TGTGCCAGCACTCCCACCTGGGGGGAAGAAGCTTTCTTT
CASTPTWGEEAFF
>once|TRBV4-2|TRBJ1-2|TRBD1
TGTGCCAGCAGCCAAGTTGGGCAGGGGGCGGTTGGCTACACCTTC
CASSQVGQGAVGYTF
>-|TRBV18|TRBJ2-7|TRBD1
TGTGCCAGCTCACCACCGACAGGGGATAGGGGGGAGCAGTACTTC
CASSPPTGDRGEQYF
>-|TRBV28|TRBJ2-6|-
TGTGCCAGCAGTTTAACGGTCTCTGGGGCCAACGTCCTGACTTTC
CASSLTVSGANVLTF
>-|TRBV28|TRBJ2-1|TRBD1
TGTGCCAGCAGTCCCGAACGGCGGAACAGGGGCCCCTACAATGAGCAGTTCTTC
CASSPERRNRGPYNEQFF
>-|TRBV2|TRBJ1-4|-
TGTGCCAGCATTCAACAGCCAACTAATGAAAAACTGTTTTTT
CASIQQPTNEKLFF
>-|TRBV27|TRBJ1-5|-
TGTGCCAGCAGTTTATCCGCGGGTCGAGTGGGCAATCAGCCCCAGCATTTT
CASSLSAGRVGNQPQHF
>-|TRBV5-1|TRBJ2-5|TRBD2
TGCGCCAGCAGCCGATCCGGGACTAGCGGGGAGGAGACCCAGTACTTC
CASSRSGTSGEETQYF
>-|TRBV4-3|TRBJ2-1|TRBD2
TGCGCCAGCAGCCATCTCTTGGCGGGAGGGACCTACAATGAGCAGTTCTTC
CASSHLLAGGTYNEQFF
>-|TRBV29-1|TRBJ1-4|-
TGCAGCGTTGTCCCCATTGCAACTAATGAAAAACTGTTTTTT
CSVVPIATNEKLFF
>-|TRBV28|TRBJ2-2|-
TGTGCCAGCCTCGAGAGGAACACCGGGGAGCTGTTTTTT
CASLERNTGELFF
>-|TRBV27|TRBJ2-7|-
TGTGCCAGCAGTACCAACTCCTACGAGCAGTACTTC
CASSTNSYEQYF